This T cell receptor (beta chain) originates from a study of T cell repertoires in cytomegalovirus infection. Study information: Public TCR beta signatures were indicative of both CMV infection and a matching HLA type. Study-wide points: People with CMV and the relevant HLA were identified by cumulative public TCR beta family frequency.

This clonotype was found many times. The antigen remains undetermined. The CDR3 runs 15 residues. Trimming took 5 bases from V and 1 from J, leaving 14 bases between them. Germline V gene sequence: CDR1 SGHTA, CDR2 FQGNSA. Each CDR3 protein is one row after TCRdb ran MiXCR on the reads. The sample holds about 830,000 distinct CDR3 sequences, over 25% seen once. The chain recombines TRBV7-2 with TRBJ1-1; D is possibly TRBD1 (5 bases). This receptor was taken from a human donor in good health (CMV status not recorded). Some clones in this sample may be carry-over from other donors' samples. The source material was cultured CD8+ T cells from PBMCs, sampled from culture after CMV antigen stimulation. The CDR3 region has the DNA TGTGCCAGCAGCCCCCGACAGCGCCCGAACACTGAAGCTTTCTTT. Residues: CASSPRQRPNTEAFF.